This T cell receptor beta chain comes out of a study of beta chain features in type 1 diabetes. CDR3 length equals 16 residues. CDR1 and CDR2 (germline): SGHRS, YFSETQ. J gave up 1 base and V 4 bases, and 7 bases lay outside the gene matches. Since all of the isolated RNA was reverse transcribed, expressed TCRB transcripts were what got sequenced. Produced via immunoSEQ multiplex PCR; TCRdb's table is partial and in-frame only. Among about 620,000 clones, around 16% were seen once, and the ten largest hold 0.093%. Sequencing was performed on naive CD4+ T cells from blood. This clonotype was sampled from a man aged 18-30 years in good health. The chain joins TRBV5-1 to TRBJ2-7; 11 nucleotides agree with TRBD2. This CDR3 is CASSRGLAATSYEQYF. CDR3 coding DNA: TGCGCCAGCAGCCGGGGACTAGCGGCGACATCCTACGAGCAGTACTTC.